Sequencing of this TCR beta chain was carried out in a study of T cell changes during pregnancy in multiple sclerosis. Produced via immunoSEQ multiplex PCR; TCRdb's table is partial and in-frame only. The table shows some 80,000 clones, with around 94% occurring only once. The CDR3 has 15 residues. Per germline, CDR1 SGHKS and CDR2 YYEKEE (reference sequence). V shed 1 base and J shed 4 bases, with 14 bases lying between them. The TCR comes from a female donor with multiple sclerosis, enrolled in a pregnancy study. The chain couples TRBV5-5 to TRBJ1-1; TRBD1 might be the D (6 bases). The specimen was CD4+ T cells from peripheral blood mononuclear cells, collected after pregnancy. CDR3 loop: CASSLTTGLATEAFF. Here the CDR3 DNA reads TGTGCCAGCAGCTTGACCACAGGGTTGGCCACTGAAGCTTTCTTT.